The 10 T cell receptor beta chains in this list originate from one sample, sequenced in a study of cytomegalovirus exposure and HLA in healthy donors. With 60 Vbeta and 13 Jbeta primers, the PCR was carried out. The repertoire was sequenced with immunoSEQ multiplex PCR; TCRdb's copy has only in-frame clones and lacks some. The sample yields approximately 100,000 clones, roughly a tenth seen once. Sequences were obtained from PBMCs. These TCRs come from a man between 45 and 60 years old in good health and CMV-seropositive.

This clone has at least ten counts. CDR3 sequence (DNA): TGCGCCAGCCGGACTAGCAATTCCTATCAGCAGTTCTTC. Its translation: CASRTSNSYQQFF. The J gene is TRBJ2-1, the V gene TRBV10-2; 8 nucleotides agree with TRBD2. Germline CDR1 and CDR2: WSHSY and SAAADI. The length of the CDR3 is 13 residues. V lost 8 bases to trimming and J lost 11 bases; unmatched junction nucleotides: 11.

The chain has TRBV10-3 and TRBJ2-1; 9 nucleotides agree with TRBD2. Trimming at V came to 7 bases and at J to 6 bases, leaving 4 bases not matched to a gene. In germline, CDR1 is ENHRY, CDR2 SYGVKD. The CDR3 has 13 residues. CDR3 coding DNA: TGTGCCATCACGGCGGGAGGGGGCAATGAGCAGTTCTTC. Amino acid sequence: CAITAGGGNEQFF.

This clone has just a few counts. The V gene is TRBV15, the J gene TRBJ2-1; 11 bases line up with TRBD2. Germline-derived CDR1 and CDR2 are LNHNV and YYDKDF (reference sequence). CDR3 size: 20 residues. The junction had 10 bases not matched to a gene; V was cut back by 0 bases and J by 0 bases. The CDR3 nucleotides read TGTGCCACCAGCAGAGATCAATTAGCGGGAGGGCCGATCTCCTACAATGAGCAGTTCTTC. Translating it yields CATSRDQLAGGPISYNEQFF. Full variable domain (outside the CDR3, taken from reference TRBV15 and TRBJ2-1): DAMVIQNPRYQVTQFGKPVTLSCSQTLNHNVMYWYQQKSSQAPKLLFHYYDKDFNNEADTPDNFQSRRPNTSFCFLDIRSPGLGDTAMYLCATSRDQLAGGPISYNEQFFGPGTRLTVL.

This clone was counted between two and nine times. As DNA, the CDR3 is TGTGCCATCAGTGAATTCGGACAGGGGGAGGGAGGTGGCTACACCTTC. It is translated as CAISEFGQGEGGGYTF. The gene calls are TRBV10-3 and TRBJ1-2; 10 bases are a match to TRBD1. The ends lost 3 bases at V and 7 bases at J; junction bases unmatched: 11. The CDR3 covers 16 residues. Germline V gene sequence: CDR1 ENHRY, CDR2 SYGVKD.

J is TRBJ1-2 and V is TRBV19; no clear D gene. Trimming removed 5 bases at V and 7 bases at J, with 11 bases between. The length of the CDR3 is 12 residues. CDR1 and CDR2 (germline): LNHDA, SQIVND (reference sequence). CDR3 amino acids: CASSPTEAGYTF. CDR3 sequence (DNA): TGTGCCAGTAGTCCAACAGAAGCTGGCTACACCTTC.

This clone has only a few counts. The gene calls are TRBV27 and TRBJ2-2; 10 nucleotides agree with TRBD1. With V trimmed by 1 base and J by 3 bases, 2 bases remained unmatched. This CDR3 comprises 16 residues. CDR1 and CDR2 from the germline V gene are MNHEY and SMNVEV (reference sequence). CDR3 in amino acids: CASSLWTGGDTGELFF. CDR3 in DNA: TGTGCCAGCAGTTTATGGACAGGGGGGGACACCGGGGAGCTGTTTTTT.

This chain joins TRBV10-1 and TRBJ2-3; 9 bases are a match to TRBD2. The length of the CDR3 is 18 residues. The ends lost 6 bases at V and 3 bases at J; junction bases unmatched: 16. Germline V gives CDR1 WNHNN, CDR2 SYGVQD (reference sequence). CDR3 sequence reads: CASRVRLAGCWRTDTQYF. DNA of the CDR3: TGCGCCAGCAGGGTCCGGCTAGCGGGATGTTGGCGAACAGATACGCAGTATTTT.

The table lists this clone with a few counts. The rearrangement joins TRBV5-1 to TRBJ2-7; 9 bases line up with TRBD2. The junction had 3 bases not matched to a gene; V was cut back by 0 bases and J by 5 bases. In germline, CDR1 is SGHRS, CDR2 YFSETQ. This CDR3 is 14 amino acids long. The CDR3 DNA reads as TGCGCCAGCAGCTTGGCGGGCGGGAGGGACGAGCAGTACTTC. This codes for CASSLAGGRDEQYF. Drawing the rest from reference TRBV5-1 and TRBJ2-7, the complete variable domain is KAGVTQTPRYLIKTRGQQVTLSCSPISGHRSVSWYQQTPGQGLQFLFEYFSETQRNKGNFPGRFSGRQFSNSRSEMNVSTLELGDSALYLCASSLAGGRDEQYFGPGTRLTVT.

This clone was found a few times. The chain is built from TRBV10-2 and TRBJ2-1; 8 nucleotides align to TRBD2. The V and J ends lost 8 bases and 3 bases, in that order; junction bases with no gene match: 3. The CDR3 covers 13 residues. Germline V gene sequence: CDR1 WSHSY, CDR2 SAAADI. CDR3 in DNA: TGCGCCAGCTGGGGGACTAGCTACAATGAGCAGTTCTTC. Its translation: CASWGTSYNEQFF.

This clone was seen a few times. CDR3 sequence reads: CASSRQLLSYGYTF. The CDR3 bases are TGTGCCAGCAGTCGACAGCTATTAAGCTATGGCTACACCTTC. The gene calls are TRBV6-1 and TRBJ1-2; possible D gene TRBD1, 5 bases. The CDR3 contains 14 residues. V was clipped by 5 bases and J by 4 bases, with 14 bases between them. CDR1 and CDR2 from the germline V gene are MNHNS and SASEGT.